Listed below are T cell receptor beta chains from one sample, sequenced in a study of blood T cells in healthy people across ages. TCRdb re-called the 5' RACE reads with MiXCR, one entry per CDR3 protein. The table records some 1.5 million distinct CDR3 sequences, 28% of them present only once. Sequenced material: blood. The receptor source for this set is a woman aged 30 to 39 in good health. Both conserved end residues are part of each CDR3. Each record gives: J gene, V gene, clone size, D gene, CDR3 DNA, CDR3 protein. D genes are given only for firm matches. Clone size, where shown, is once, few, many, or a class for clones that have expanded.

j_gene: TRBJ2-5; v_gene: TRBV5-1; abundance: few; d_gene: TRBD1; CDR3nt: TGCGCCAGCAGCGCAAGACAGGGTGCGGAGACCCAGTACTTC; CDR3aa: CASSARQGAETQYF
j_gene: TRBJ2-1; v_gene: TRBV10-2; abundance: .; d_gene: .; CDR3nt: TGCGCCAGCAGTGAGCCTCTGGACGCCTATGGCTCCTACAATGAGCAGTTCTTC; CDR3aa: CASSEPLDAYGSYNEQFF
j_gene: TRBJ2-6; v_gene: TRBV6-5; abundance: .; d_gene: .; CDR3nt: TGTGCCAGCAGTTACGAAGGCGGACCCAGCTCTGGGGCCAACGTCCTGACTTTC; CDR3aa: CASSYEGGPSSGANVLTF
j_gene: TRBJ2-7; v_gene: TRBV3-1; abundance: .; d_gene: .; CDR3nt: TGTGCCAGCAGCCACGCCGAGGGAGGGCAGTACTTC; CDR3aa: CASSHAEGGQYF
j_gene: TRBJ2-1; v_gene: TRBV18; abundance: .; d_gene: .; CDR3nt: TGTGCCAGCTCACCGGGTCCAAGGGAATACAATGAGCAGTTCTTC; CDR3aa: CASSPGPREYNEQFF
j_gene: TRBJ2-5; v_gene: TRBV2; abundance: few; d_gene: .; CDR3nt: TGTGCCAGCGGGCGGACTGATCAAGAGACCCAGTACTTC; CDR3aa: CASGRTDQETQYF
j_gene: TRBJ2-7; v_gene: TRBV7-2; abundance: .; d_gene: TRBD2; CDR3nt: TGTGCCAGCAGCCCTGGGGGGACTAGCGGATACTACGAGCAGTACTTC; CDR3aa: CASSPGGTSGYYEQYF
j_gene: TRBJ2-3; v_gene: TRBV7-9; abundance: .; d_gene: .; CDR3nt: TGTGCCAGCAGCCCGCGGTCGGAGGGCACAGATACGCAGTATTTT; CDR3aa: CASSPRSEGTDTQYF
j_gene: TRBJ1-1; v_gene: TRBV10-2; abundance: .; d_gene: .; CDR3nt: TGCGCCAGCAGGGACAGCGGGGAAGCTTTCTTT; CDR3aa: CASRDSGEAFF
j_gene: TRBJ1-5; v_gene: TRBV29-1; abundance: many; d_gene: .; CDR3nt: TGCAGCGGTTCGGAGGGGCGCAATCAGCCCCAGCATTTT; CDR3aa: CSGSEGRNQPQHF
j_gene: TRBJ1-2; v_gene: TRBV9; abundance: .; d_gene: .; CDR3nt: TGTGCCAGCAGCGTAGTCGACGGAGATAGGGGCTATGGCTACACCTTC; CDR3aa: CASSVVDGDRGYGYTF
j_gene: TRBJ2-5; v_gene: TRBV6-6; abundance: few; d_gene: TRBD1; CDR3nt: TGTGCCAGCAGTTACTTTGGGGACAGGGATGAGACCCAGTACTTC; CDR3aa: CASSYFGDRDETQYF
j_gene: TRBJ2-7; v_gene: TRBV5-5; abundance: many; d_gene: .; CDR3nt: TGTGCCAGCAGAACGACCCCGGGATACGAGCAGTACTTC; CDR3aa: CASRTTPGYEQYF
j_gene: TRBJ2-3; v_gene: TRBV24-1; abundance: .; d_gene: .; CDR3nt: TGTGCCACCAGTGAGAGCGCGGAAAGCACAGATACGCAGTATTTT; CDR3aa: CATSESAESTDTQYF
j_gene: TRBJ1-2; v_gene: TRBV6-6; abundance: .; d_gene: .; CDR3nt: TGTGCCAGCAGTTACTCTGGTGGGACCGGGGGCTACACCTTC; CDR3aa: CASSYSGGTGGYTF
j_gene: TRBJ2-5; v_gene: TRBV29-1; abundance: many; d_gene: .; CDR3nt: TGCAGCGTTGGGGGTTTCGAGACCCAGTACTTC; CDR3aa: CSVGGFETQYF
j_gene: TRBJ1-6; v_gene: TRBV7-9; abundance: few; d_gene: .; CDR3nt: TGTGCCAGCAGCTTACCGGGAAACTATAATTCACCCCTCCACTTT; CDR3aa: CASSLPGNYNSPLHF
j_gene: TRBJ1-2; v_gene: TRBV10-3; abundance: .; d_gene: .; CDR3nt: TGTGCCATCAGTCCCCGGGACGACGATCGCTACACCTTC; CDR3aa: CAISPRDDDRYTF
j_gene: TRBJ2-1; v_gene: TRBV18; abundance: .; d_gene: TRBD2; CDR3nt: TGTGCCAGCCCACGTCTAAGCGGGGGATTCTCCAATGAGCAGTTCTTC; CDR3aa: CASPRLSGGFSNEQFF
j_gene: TRBJ1-3; v_gene: TRBV6-5; abundance: few; d_gene: .; CDR3nt: TGTGCCACAAGAGCGGGTTCCTCTGGAAACACCATATATTTT; CDR3aa: CATRAGSSGNTIYF
j_gene: TRBJ1-6; v_gene: TRBV12-3/TRBV12-4; abundance: many; d_gene: .; CDR3nt: TGTGCCAGCAGTTTACAGCCTAATTCACCCCTCCACTTT; CDR3aa: CASSLQPNSPLHF
j_gene: TRBJ1-2; v_gene: TRBV10-3; abundance: .; d_gene: .; CDR3nt: TGTGCCATCAGTGGACAGAACTATGGCTACACCTTC; CDR3aa: CAISGQNYGYTF
j_gene: TRBJ1-4; v_gene: TRBV29-1; abundance: .; d_gene: TRBD1; CDR3nt: TGCAGCGCCCGCCGGACAGGGGGAGGAAAACTGTTTTTT; CDR3aa: CSARRTGGGKLFF
j_gene: TRBJ2-1; v_gene: TRBV21-1; abundance: once; d_gene: .; CDR3nt: TGTGCCAGCGGCAAAGGGACTAGCGGGAGGAATGAGCAGTTCTTC; CDR3aa: CASGKGTSGRNEQFF
j_gene: TRBJ2-1; v_gene: TRBV12-3/TRBV12-4; abundance: .; d_gene: TRBD1; CDR3nt: TGTGCCAGCAGCCCGACAGGGGACGGCTACAATGAGCAGTTCTTC; CDR3aa: CASSPTGDGYNEQFF
j_gene: TRBJ1-4; v_gene: TRBV12-3/TRBV12-4; abundance: .; d_gene: .; CDR3nt: TGTGCCAGCAGTTTAAACAGGAATGAAAAACTGTTTTTT; CDR3aa: CASSLNRNEKLFF
j_gene: TRBJ2-7; v_gene: TRBV5-1; abundance: few; d_gene: TRBD1; CDR3nt: TGCGCCAGCAGCTTGGGTGGACAGGCCCACGAGCAGTACTTC; CDR3aa: CASSLGGQAHEQYF
j_gene: TRBJ2-5; v_gene: TRBV20-1; abundance: .; d_gene: .; CDR3nt: TGCAGTGCTAGAGACCAGGCGGGCGGCCGGGAGACCCAGTACTTC; CDR3aa: CSARDQAGGRETQYF
j_gene: TRBJ2-3; v_gene: TRBV10-2; abundance: .; d_gene: TRBD2; CDR3nt: TGCGCCAGCAGCACCGCGGGGGGGCGTGCAGATACGCAGTATTTT; CDR3aa: CASSTAGGRADTQYF
j_gene: TRBJ1-5; v_gene: TRBV7-2; abundance: few; d_gene: .; CDR3nt: TGTGCCAGCAGCTTAAGCAGCTATCAGCCCCAGCATTTT; CDR3aa: CASSLSSYQPQHF
j_gene: TRBJ2-1; v_gene: TRBV12-5; abundance: .; d_gene: TRBD1; CDR3nt: TGTGCTAGTGGTTTAATGGTGGACAGGGTCCCTTGCGATGAGCAGTTCTTC; CDR3aa: CASGLMVDRVPCDEQFF
j_gene: TRBJ2-3; v_gene: TRBV5-5; abundance: few; d_gene: TRBD2; CDR3nt: TGTGCCAGCACCGTCAAACCGGGACTAGCTTTTCTAGATACGCAGTATTTT; CDR3aa: CASTVKPGLAFLDTQYF
j_gene: TRBJ2-5; v_gene: TRBV20-1; abundance: .; d_gene: TRBD2; CDR3nt: TGCAGTGCTAGTGCACACGAACTAGCGGGGGGCCCGAAGAACCAGTACTTC; CDR3aa: CSASAHELAGGPKNQYF
j_gene: TRBJ2-5; v_gene: TRBV20-1; abundance: many; d_gene: TRBD2; CDR3nt: TGCAGTGCCCAACGACTAGCCCGATTAGAAGAGACCCAGTACTTC; CDR3aa: CSAQRLARLEETQYF
j_gene: TRBJ2-4; v_gene: TRBV6-2/TRBV6-3; abundance: few; d_gene: .; CDR3nt: TGTGCCAGCAGTTACTCGAGGGGCCCCCGGAGGGATAACATTCAGTACTTC; CDR3aa: CASSYSRGPRRDNIQYF
j_gene: TRBJ2-2; v_gene: TRBV5-5; abundance: many; d_gene: .; CDR3nt: TGTGCCAGCAGCTTGTTAACCGGGGAGCTGTTTTTT; CDR3aa: CASSLLTGELFF
j_gene: TRBJ2-3; v_gene: TRBV12-3/TRBV12-4; abundance: .; d_gene: .; CDR3nt: TGTGCCAGCAGTTTATTCAGGACAGATACGCAGTATTTT; CDR3aa: CASSLFRTDTQYF
j_gene: TRBJ2-4; v_gene: TRBV7-3; abundance: many; d_gene: TRBD1; CDR3nt: TGTGCCAGCAGCTTCGGACAGGGGAGGTACTTC; CDR3aa: CASSFGQGRYF
j_gene: TRBJ2-5; v_gene: TRBV15; abundance: .; d_gene: .; CDR3nt: TGTGCCACCAGCAGAGATCGAGGGCAGGGGGGTCAGGAGACCCAGTACTTC; CDR3aa: CATSRDRGQGGQETQYF
j_gene: TRBJ1-1; v_gene: TRBV3-1; abundance: .; d_gene: .; CDR3nt: TGTGCCAGCAGCCAATCCGGGGCCCCAGGTACTGAAGCTTTCTTT; CDR3aa: CASSQSGAPGTEAFF
j_gene: TRBJ2-5; v_gene: TRBV18; abundance: .; d_gene: .; CDR3nt: TGTGCCAGCTCACCGCCACAGGGTAAAGAGACCCAGTACTTC; CDR3aa: CASSPPQGKETQYF
j_gene: TRBJ2-7; v_gene: TRBV20-1; abundance: few; d_gene: .; CDR3nt: TGCAGTGCGCCAGACACGGCCGGGAGCCCCTTTTGGAGCGAGCAGTACTTC; CDR3aa: CSAPDTAGSPFWSEQYF